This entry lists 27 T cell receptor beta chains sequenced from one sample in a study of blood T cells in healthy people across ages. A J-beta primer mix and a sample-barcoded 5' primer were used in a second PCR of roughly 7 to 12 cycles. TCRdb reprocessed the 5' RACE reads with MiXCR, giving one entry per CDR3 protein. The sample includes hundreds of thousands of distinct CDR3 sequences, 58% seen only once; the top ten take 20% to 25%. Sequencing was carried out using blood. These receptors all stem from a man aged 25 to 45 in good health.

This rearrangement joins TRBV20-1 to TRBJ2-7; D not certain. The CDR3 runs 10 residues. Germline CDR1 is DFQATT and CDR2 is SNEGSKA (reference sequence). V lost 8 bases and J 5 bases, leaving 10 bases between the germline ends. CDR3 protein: CSFQEHEQYF. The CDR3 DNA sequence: TGCAGTTTTCAGGAACACGAGCAGTACTTC.

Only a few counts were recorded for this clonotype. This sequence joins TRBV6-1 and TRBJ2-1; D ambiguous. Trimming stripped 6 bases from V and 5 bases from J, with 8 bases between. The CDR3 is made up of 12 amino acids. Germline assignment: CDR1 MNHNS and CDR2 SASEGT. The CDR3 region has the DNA TGTGCCAGCAGGGACCTCAACAATGAGCAGTTCTTC. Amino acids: CASRDLNNEQFF.

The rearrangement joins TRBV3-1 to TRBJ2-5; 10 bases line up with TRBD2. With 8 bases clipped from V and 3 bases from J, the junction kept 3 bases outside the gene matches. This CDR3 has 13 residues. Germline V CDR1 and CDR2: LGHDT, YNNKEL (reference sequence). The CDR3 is CASRGLAEETQYF. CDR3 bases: TGTGCCAGCCGTGGACTAGCGGAAGAGACCCAGTACTTC.

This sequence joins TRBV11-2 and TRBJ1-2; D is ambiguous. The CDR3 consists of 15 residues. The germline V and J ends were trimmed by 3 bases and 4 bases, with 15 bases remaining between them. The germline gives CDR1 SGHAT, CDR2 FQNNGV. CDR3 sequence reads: CASSFSAVVGYGYTF. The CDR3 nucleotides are TGTGCCAGCAGCTTCTCGGCGGTCGTCGGCTATGGCTACACCTTC.

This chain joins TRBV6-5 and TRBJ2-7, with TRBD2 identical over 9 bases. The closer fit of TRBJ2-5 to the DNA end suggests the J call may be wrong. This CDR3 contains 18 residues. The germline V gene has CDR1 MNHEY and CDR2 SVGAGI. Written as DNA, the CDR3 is TGTGCCAGCAGTTATCAACCAGGAGGGCGGGAGGGCCTCAAGACCCAGTACTTC. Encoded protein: CASSYQPGGREGLKTQYF.

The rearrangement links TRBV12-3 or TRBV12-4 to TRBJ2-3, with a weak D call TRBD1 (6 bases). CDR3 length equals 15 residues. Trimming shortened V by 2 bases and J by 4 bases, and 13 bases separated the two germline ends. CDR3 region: CASSLLDSPADTQYF. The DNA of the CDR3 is TGTGCCAGCAGTTTACTGGACAGCCCGGCAGATACGCAGTATTTT.

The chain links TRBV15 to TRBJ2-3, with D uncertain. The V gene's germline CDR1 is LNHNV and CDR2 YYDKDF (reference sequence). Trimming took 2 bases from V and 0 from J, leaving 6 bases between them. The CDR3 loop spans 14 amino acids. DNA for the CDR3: TGTGCCACCAGCAGAAGCCCTAGCACAGATACGCAGTATTTT. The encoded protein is CATSRSPSTDTQYF.

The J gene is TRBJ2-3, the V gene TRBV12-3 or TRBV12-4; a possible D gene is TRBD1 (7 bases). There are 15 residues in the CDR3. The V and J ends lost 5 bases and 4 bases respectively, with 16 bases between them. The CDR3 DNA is TGTGCCAGCAGTCCCCAATCAGGGGGGCCAGATACGCAGTATTTT. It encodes CASSPQSGGPDTQYF.

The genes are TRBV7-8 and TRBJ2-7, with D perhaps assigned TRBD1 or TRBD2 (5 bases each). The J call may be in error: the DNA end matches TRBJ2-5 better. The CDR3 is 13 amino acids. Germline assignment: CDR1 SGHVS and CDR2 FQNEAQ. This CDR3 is CASSRGAAETQYF. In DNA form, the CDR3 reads TGTGCCAGCAGCCGAGGGGCCGCAGAGACCCAGTACTTC.

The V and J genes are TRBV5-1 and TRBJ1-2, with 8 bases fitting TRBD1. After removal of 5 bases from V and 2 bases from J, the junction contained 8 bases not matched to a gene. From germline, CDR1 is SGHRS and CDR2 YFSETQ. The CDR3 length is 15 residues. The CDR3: CASSDGDRRNYGYTF. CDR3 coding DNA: TGCGCCAGCAGTGATGGGGACAGGCGAAACTATGGCTACACCTTC.

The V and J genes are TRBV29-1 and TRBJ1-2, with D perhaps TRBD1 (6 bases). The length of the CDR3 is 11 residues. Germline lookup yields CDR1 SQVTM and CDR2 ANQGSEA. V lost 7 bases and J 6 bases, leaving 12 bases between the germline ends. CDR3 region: CSDNRGDGYTF. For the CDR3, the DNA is TGCAGCGACAATAGGGGGGATGGCTACACCTTC.

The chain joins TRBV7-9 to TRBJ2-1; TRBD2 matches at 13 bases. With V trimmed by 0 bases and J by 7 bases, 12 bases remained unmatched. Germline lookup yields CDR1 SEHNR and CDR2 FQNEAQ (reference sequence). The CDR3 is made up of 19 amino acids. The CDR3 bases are TGTGCCAGCAGCTTAGCGCCTAGACTAGCGGGGGGACAAGGGAATGAGCAGTTCTTC. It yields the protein CASSLAPRLAGGQGNEQFF.

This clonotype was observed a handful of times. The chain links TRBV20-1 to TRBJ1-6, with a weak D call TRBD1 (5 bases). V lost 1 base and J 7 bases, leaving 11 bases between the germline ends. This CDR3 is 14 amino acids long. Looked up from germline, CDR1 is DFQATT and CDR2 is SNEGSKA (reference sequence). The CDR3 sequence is CSARADYRNSPLHF. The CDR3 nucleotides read TGCAGTGCTAGAGCGGACTACAGGAATTCACCCCTCCACTTT.

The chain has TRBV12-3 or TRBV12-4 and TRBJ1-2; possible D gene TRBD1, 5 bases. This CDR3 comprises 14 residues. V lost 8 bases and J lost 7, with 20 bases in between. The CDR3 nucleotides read TGTGCCAGCGGTCCCTCAGGGAAGAGTACTGGCTACACCTTC. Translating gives CASGPSGKSTGYTF.

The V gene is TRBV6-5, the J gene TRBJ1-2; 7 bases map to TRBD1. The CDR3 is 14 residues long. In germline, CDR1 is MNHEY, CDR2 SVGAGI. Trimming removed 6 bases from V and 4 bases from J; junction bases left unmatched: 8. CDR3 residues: CASRSDRSLYGYTF. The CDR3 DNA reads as TGTGCCAGCAGATCGGACAGGAGCCTCTATGGCTACACCTTC.

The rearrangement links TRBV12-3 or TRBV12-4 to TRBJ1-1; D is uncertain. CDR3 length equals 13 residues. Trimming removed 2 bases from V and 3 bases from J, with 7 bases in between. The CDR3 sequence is CASSLMPDTEAFF. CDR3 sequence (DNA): TGTGCCAGCAGTTTAATGCCGGACACTGAAGCTTTCTTT.

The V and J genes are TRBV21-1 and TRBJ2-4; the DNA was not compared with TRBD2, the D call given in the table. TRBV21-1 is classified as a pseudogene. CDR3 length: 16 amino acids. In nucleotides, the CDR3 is TGTGCCAGCAGCAAGGGACTGACGATAGCCAAAAACATTCAGTACTTC. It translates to CASSKGLTIAKNIQYF.

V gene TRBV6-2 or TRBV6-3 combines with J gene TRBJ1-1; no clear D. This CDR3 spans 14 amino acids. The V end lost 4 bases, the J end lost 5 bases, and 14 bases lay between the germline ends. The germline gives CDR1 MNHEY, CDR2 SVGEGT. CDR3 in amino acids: CASSSLGGQTEAFF. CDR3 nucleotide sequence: TGTGCCAGCAGTTCCCTCGGCGGGCAGACTGAAGCTTTCTTT.

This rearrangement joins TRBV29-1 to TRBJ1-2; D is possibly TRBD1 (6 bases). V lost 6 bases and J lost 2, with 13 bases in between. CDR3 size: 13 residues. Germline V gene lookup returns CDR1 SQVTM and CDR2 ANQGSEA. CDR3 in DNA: TGCAGCGTACACAAACAGGGAAACTATGGCTACACCTTC. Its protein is CSVHKQGNYGYTF.

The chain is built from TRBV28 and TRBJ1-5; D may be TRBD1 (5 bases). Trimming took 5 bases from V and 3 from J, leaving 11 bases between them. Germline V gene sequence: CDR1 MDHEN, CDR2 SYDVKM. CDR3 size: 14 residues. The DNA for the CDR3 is TGTGCCAGCAGTATTGTACAGGCCAATCAGCCCCAGCATTTT. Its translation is CASSIVQANQPQHF.

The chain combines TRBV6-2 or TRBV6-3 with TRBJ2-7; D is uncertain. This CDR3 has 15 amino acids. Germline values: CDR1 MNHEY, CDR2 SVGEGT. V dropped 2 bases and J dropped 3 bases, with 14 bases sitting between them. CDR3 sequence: CASSYPPANNYEQYF. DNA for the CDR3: TGTGCCAGCAGTTACCCTCCGGCAAACAACTACGAGCAGTACTTC.

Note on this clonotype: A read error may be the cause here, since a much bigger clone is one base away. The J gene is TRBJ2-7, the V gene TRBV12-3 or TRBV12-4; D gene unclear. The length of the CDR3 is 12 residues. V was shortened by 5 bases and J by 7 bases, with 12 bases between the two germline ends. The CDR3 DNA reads TGTGCCAGCAGTCCCCAAAACAATGAGCAGTACTTC. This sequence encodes CASSPQNNEQYF.

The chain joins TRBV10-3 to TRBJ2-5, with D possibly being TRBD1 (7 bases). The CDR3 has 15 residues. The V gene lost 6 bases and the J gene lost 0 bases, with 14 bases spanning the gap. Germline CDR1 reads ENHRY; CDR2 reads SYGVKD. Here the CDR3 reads CAISSRGDNQETQYF. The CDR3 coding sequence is TGTGCCATCAGCTCCAGGGGGGACAACCAAGAGACCCAGTACTTC.

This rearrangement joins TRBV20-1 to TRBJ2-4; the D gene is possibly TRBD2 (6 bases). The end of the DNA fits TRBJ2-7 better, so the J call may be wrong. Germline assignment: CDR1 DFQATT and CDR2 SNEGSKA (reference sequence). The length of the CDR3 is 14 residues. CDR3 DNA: TGCAGTGCTAGAGGCGGCGGGAACTCCTACGAGCAGTACTTC. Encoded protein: CSARGGGNSYEQYF.

CDR3 in amino acids: CSASGTANYEQYF. The CDR3 DNA reads as TGCAGTGCGTCAGGGACCGCCAACTACGAGCAGTACTTC. The rearrangement links TRBV20-1 to TRBJ2-7, with D perhaps matching TRBD1 or TRBD2 (5 bases each). Per the germline V gene, CDR1 is DFQATT and CDR2 is SNEGSKA (reference sequence). The CDR3 sequence is 13 residues long. Trimming took off 6 bases at V and 3 bases at J, with 15 bases between the two ends.

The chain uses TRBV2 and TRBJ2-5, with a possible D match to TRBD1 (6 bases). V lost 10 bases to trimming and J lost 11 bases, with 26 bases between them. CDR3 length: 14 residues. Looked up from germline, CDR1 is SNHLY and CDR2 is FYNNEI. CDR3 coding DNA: TGTGCCACCCTCCGAGGGCAGGGGTACGGTGAGCAGTACTTC. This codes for CATLRGQGYGEQYF. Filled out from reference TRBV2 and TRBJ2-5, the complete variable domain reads EPEVTQTPSHQVTQMGQEVILRCVPISNHLYFYWYRQILGQKVEFLVSFYNNEISEKSEIFDDQFSVERPDGSNFTLKIRSTKLEDSAMYFCATLRGQGYGEQYFGPGTRLLVL.

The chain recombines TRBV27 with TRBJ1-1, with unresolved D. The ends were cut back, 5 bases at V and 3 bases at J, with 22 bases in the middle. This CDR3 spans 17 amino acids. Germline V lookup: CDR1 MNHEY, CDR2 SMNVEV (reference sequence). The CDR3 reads CASSVPAGRGKDTEAFF. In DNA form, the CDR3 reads TGTGCCAGCAGTGTCCCTGCGGGCCGCGGGAAGGACACTGAAGCTTTCTTT.